This T cell receptor (beta chain) was identified during a study of T cell changes during pregnancy in multiple sclerosis. The CDR3 has 14 residues. Trimming stripped 1 base from V and 4 bases from J, with 7 bases between. Germline V lookup: CDR1 KGHSH, CDR2 LQKENI. Sequenced by immunoSEQ multiplex PCR; TCRdb stores in-frame clones only, minus some. The table records approximately 53,000 clones, just over 90% of them present only once. The rearrangement joins TRBV18 to TRBJ2-2; D not resolved. Here the sequenced sample was CD4+ T cells from peripheral blood mononuclear cells, taken before pregnancy. This clonotype was sampled from a female donor with multiple sclerosis, enrolled in a pregnancy study. CDR3 in amino acids: CASSPLSRTGELFF. CDR3 nucleotides: TGTGCCAGCTCACCACTTTCCCGCACCGGGGAGCTGTTTTTT.